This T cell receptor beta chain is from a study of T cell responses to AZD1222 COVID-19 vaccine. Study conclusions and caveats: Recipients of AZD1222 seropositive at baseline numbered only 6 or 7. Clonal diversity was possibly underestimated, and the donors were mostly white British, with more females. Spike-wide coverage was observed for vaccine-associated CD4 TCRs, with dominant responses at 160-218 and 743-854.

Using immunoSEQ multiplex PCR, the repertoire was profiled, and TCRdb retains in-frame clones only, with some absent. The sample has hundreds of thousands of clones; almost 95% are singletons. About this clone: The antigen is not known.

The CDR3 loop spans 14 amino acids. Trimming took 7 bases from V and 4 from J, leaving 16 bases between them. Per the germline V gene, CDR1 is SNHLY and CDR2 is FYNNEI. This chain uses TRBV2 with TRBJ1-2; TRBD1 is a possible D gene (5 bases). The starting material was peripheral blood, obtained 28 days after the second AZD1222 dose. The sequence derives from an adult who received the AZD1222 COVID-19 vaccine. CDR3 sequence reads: CASTVREGPYGYTF. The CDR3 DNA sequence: TGTGCCAGCACCGTCCGGGAGGGGCCCTATGGCTACACCTTC.